This TCR beta chain was captured in a study of blood T cell repertoires in COVID-19. About the study: COVID-19 samples from acute and convalescent phases originated in the United States, Italy and Spain.

Produced via immunoSEQ multiplex PCR; TCRdb's table is partial and in-frame only. This table holds about 220,000 clones, around 80% found once. The CDR3 runs 19 residues. Germline lookup yields CDR1 SEHNR and CDR2 FQNEAQ (reference sequence). Germline trimming cut 4 bases from V and 4 bases from J; bases unmatched to any gene: 17. The sample consisted of peripheral blood. The chain combines TRBV7-9 with TRBJ2-5, with 11 bases lining up with TRBD2. The receptor's source is a human donor in a cohort sampled during active COVID-19. The CDR3 sequence is CASSSQAKLAGESRETQYF. The CDR3 bases are TGTGCCAGCAGCTCCCAAGCGAAACTAGCGGGAGAGTCCCGAGAGACCCAGTACTTC.